The next 8 T cell receptor beta chains were all read from a single sample in a study of cytomegalovirus exposure and HLA in healthy donors. Vbeta (60) and Jbeta (13) primers were used in the PCR. The data were produced by immunoSEQ multiplex PCR, yet TCRdb's version contains in-frame clones alone and is incomplete. The table has roughly 130,000 clones, roughly 80% seen once. Sequencing input: PBMCs. These TCRs come from a male donor in good health and CMV-seronegative.

This clone was counted between two and nine times. The chain joins TRBV6-1 to TRBJ2-3; 12 nucleotides agree with TRBD2. CDR3 length: 15 residues. The ends lost 2 bases at V and 6 bases at J; junction bases unmatched: 3. Germline-derived CDR1 and CDR2 are MNHNS and SASEGT. CDR3 sequence (DNA): TGTGCCAGCAGTGAAACCCTAGCGGGAGGGGATACGCAGTATTTT. Translated: CASSETLAGGDTQYF.

The genes are TRBV5-1 and TRBJ1-5; 7 bases match TRBD1. The germline V gene encodes CDR1 SGHRS and CDR2 YFSETQ. V lost 0 bases, J lost 5 bases, and 5 bases stayed unmatched. The CDR3 spans 15 residues. The CDR3 bases are TGCGCCAGCAGCTTGGAGGGACAGCCCGATCAGCCCCAGCATTTT. This codes for CASSLEGQPDQPQHF.

The gene calls are TRBV10-3 and TRBJ2-1; D may be TRBD2 (6 bases). The CDR3 runs 16 residues. Germline loops: CDR1 ENHRY, CDR2 SYGVKD. V was cut by 3 bases and J by 6 bases, with 18 bases left in between. The CDR3 region is CAISDRMVAEGNEQFF. In DNA, the CDR3 is TGTGCCATCAGTGATAGGATGGTAGCGGAGGGCAATGAGCAGTTCTTC.

The chain recombines TRBV7-3 with TRBJ1-1, with a possible D match to TRBD1 (6 bases). Germline values: CDR1 SGHTA, CDR2 FQGTGA. Trimming left V 2 bases short and J 5 bases short, with 12 bases between. This CDR3 comprises 14 residues. CDR3 sequence (DNA): TGTGCCAGCAGCTTATCGGCAGGGACAACTGAAGCTTTCTTT. Translated, it gives CASSLSAGTTEAFF.

V is TRBV6-1 and J is TRBJ1-2; 7 nucleotides align to TRBD1. Trimming at V came to 3 bases and at J to 4 bases, leaving 2 bases not matched to a gene. Germline loops: CDR1 MNHNS, CDR2 SASEGT. The CDR3 is 13 residues long. The CDR3 sequence: CASSEGQFYGYTF. For the CDR3, the DNA is TGTGCCAGCAGTGAGGGACAGTTCTATGGCTACACCTTC.

V and J are TRBV5-6 and TRBJ1-2; TRBD1 might be the D (6 bases). The germline V gene encodes CDR1 SGHDT and CDR2 YYEEEE. V gave up 4 bases and J gave up 2 bases, with 12 bases separating them. CDR3 length: 14 amino acids. The chain's CDR3 is CASSPGTSNYGYTF. In DNA, the CDR3 is TGTGCCAGCAGCCCCGGGACATCCAACTATGGCTACACCTTC. Complete variable domain (other parts from reference TRBV5-6 and TRBJ1-2): DAGVTQSPTHLIKTRGQQVTLRCSPKSGHDTVSWYQQALGQGPQFIFQYYEEEERQRGNFPDRFSGHQFPNYSSELNVNALLLGDSALYLCASSPGTSNYGYTFGSGTRLTVV.

This clone was seen more than once but under ten times. The chain has TRBV4-1 and TRBJ2-4; D is possibly TRBD2 (5 bases). Germline lookup yields CDR1 MGHRA and CDR2 YSYEKL. The length of the CDR3 is 15 residues. V lost 3 bases and J 0 bases, leaving 9 bases between the germline ends. CDR3 protein: CASSHPGLAKNIQYF. The CDR3 nucleotides read TGCGCCAGCAGCCACCCGGGGTTAGCCAAAAACATTCAGTACTTC.

The chain couples TRBV4-1 to TRBJ2-2; 7 bases are shared with TRBD1. J lost 7 bases, V lost 3 bases, and 8 bases had no gene match. Germline V gene sequence: CDR1 MGHRA, CDR2 YSYEKL. The CDR3 covers 15 residues. CDR3 sequence reads: CASSHPDRLDGELFF. CDR3 coding DNA: TGCGCCAGCAGCCACCCGGACAGGCTGGACGGGGAGCTGTTTTTT.